This passage covers 13 T cell receptor beta chains from one sample sequenced in a study of blood T cell repertoires in COVID-19. The repertoire was sequenced with immunoSEQ multiplex PCR; TCRdb's copy has only in-frame clones and lacks some. The table has hundreds of thousands of clones, 86% seen once. Input material: PBMCs or T cells enriched from blood (not recorded which). Receptors were obtained from a woman between 50 and 59 years old in a cohort exposed to, infected with or recovered from COVID-19 (not recorded which).

The chain is built from TRBV6-5 and TRBJ1-2, with unresolved D. V was trimmed by 2 bases and J by 2 bases, leaving 9 bases between them. The CDR3 sequence is 14 residues long. Germline V gene data show CDR1 as MNHEY and CDR2 as SVGAGI. CDR3 DNA: TGTGCCAGCAGTTACGACTCGTCCAACTATGGCTACACCTTC. Its translation: CASSYDSSNYGYTF.

This clone was counted a few times. V is TRBV14 and J is TRBJ1-6; D is unresolved. This CDR3 is built from 18 residues. V was clipped by 1 base and J by 9 bases, with 22 bases between them. Germline CDR1 SGHDN, CDR2 FVKESK. CDR3 amino acids: CASSQGPPRAPRGSPLHF. In nucleotides, the CDR3 is TGTGCCAGCAGCCAAGGACCACCGAGAGCTCCCCGCGGTTCACCCCTCCACTTT.

This chain connects TRBV10-3 to TRBJ1-6, with no clear D. CDR1 and CDR2 (germline): ENHRY, SYGVKD. The CDR3 has 16 amino acids. V lost 0 bases to trimming and J lost 0 bases, with 6 bases between them. This CDR3 reads CAISESGSSYNSPLHF. The CDR3 DNA reads TGTGCCATCAGTGAGTCCGGGAGCTCCTATAATTCACCCCTCCACTTT.

In nucleotides, the CDR3 is TGTGCCAGCAGCTTGCAGTATAGCAATCAGCCCCAGCATTTT. This translates into CASSLQYSNQPQHF. The chain is built from TRBV7-8 and TRBJ1-5, with D hard to call. CDR1 is SGHVS and CDR2 is FQNEAQ in the germline V gene. Trimming took off 3 bases at V and 0 bases at J, with 6 bases between the two ends. The CDR3 consists of 14 residues.

The chain has TRBV3-1 (or the pseudogene TRBV3-2) and TRBJ2-7, with D possibly TRBD1 on 6 matching bases. Trimming took off 4 bases at V and 3 bases at J, with 16 bases between the two ends. Looked up from germline, CDR1 is LGHDT and CDR2 is YNNKEL (reference sequence). The CDR3 has 15 amino acids. CDR3 sequence: CASSPMTVTGYEQYF. The CDR3 DNA reads as TGTGCCAGCAGCCCGATGACTGTGACAGGCTACGAGCAGTACTTC.

In DNA form, the CDR3 reads TGTGCCAGCAGTGAATCTGGCGGGGGGGCCCAGACCCAGTACTTC. Amino acid sequence: CASSESGGGAQTQYF. The chain carries TRBV6-1 and TRBJ2-5; 9 bases agree with TRBD2. The V gene end was trimmed by 2 bases and the J gene end by 6 bases; junction bases not matched to a gene: 7. The CDR3 is 15 residues long. Germline CDR1 is MNHNS and CDR2 is SASEGT.

This chain uses TRBV4-3 with TRBJ2-6, with D perhaps matching TRBD2 (7 bases). Germline V CDR1 and CDR2: LGHNA, YSLEER. This CDR3 has 17 amino acids. V was cut by 0 bases and J by 4 bases, with 13 bases left in between. The CDR3 DNA reads TGCGCCAGCAGCCAAGATAGGGGGGGGACCGGGGCCAACGTCCTGACTTTC. It is translated as CASSQDRGGTGANVLTF.

The chain has TRBV2 and TRBJ1-2, with TRBD1 as a possible D gene (6 bases). The CDR3 has 13 amino acids. Trimming left V 6 bases short and J 3 bases short, with 11 bases between. Germline loops: CDR1 SNHLY, CDR2 FYNNEI. The CDR3, as DNA: TGTGCCAGCAGATCACAGGGCTACTATGGCTACACCTTC. Protein sequence: CASRSQGYYGYTF.

The chain links TRBV27 to TRBJ2-5; TRBD2 is a possible D gene (6 bases). There are 13 residues in the CDR3. The germline CDR1 and CDR2 sequences are MNHEY and SMNVEV (reference sequence). The V and J ends lost 4 bases and 5 bases respectively, with 11 bases between them. The CDR3 is CASSSRRGETQYF. As DNA, the CDR3 is TGTGCCAGCAGTTCCCGCCGGGGGGAGACCCAGTACTTC.

This sequence joins TRBV10-3 and TRBJ2-7; weak D call: TRBD1 (6 bases). CDR3 length: 14 amino acids. The germline V gene encodes CDR1 ENHRY and CDR2 SYGVKD. Trimming took 6 bases from V and 2 from J, leaving 14 bases between them. For the CDR3, the DNA is TGTGCCATCAGCCGGGACACAAACCCCTACGAGCAGTACTTC. This encodes CAISRDTNPYEQYF.

CDR3 bases: TGTGCCACCAGCAGAGATCAGACAGGGGTGGCTTTCTTT. Translation: CATSRDQTGVAFF. This chain uses TRBV15 with TRBJ1-1; the match to TRBD1 covers 8 bases. V dropped 0 bases and J dropped 11; count of bases not matched to a gene: 5. Germline CDR1 reads LNHNV; CDR2 reads YYDKDF (reference sequence). CDR3 size: 13 residues.

V is TRBV11-2 and J is TRBJ2-7; 10 bases match TRBD2. V lost 6 bases, J lost 3 bases, and 11 bases stayed unmatched. CDR3 size: 16 residues. Germline V gene sequence: CDR1 SGHAT, CDR2 FQNNGV. The chain's CDR3 is CASRLLSLAGNYEQYF. CDR3 DNA: TGTGCCAGCAGACTACTCTCACTAGCGGGGAACTACGAGCAGTACTTC.

The chain recombines TRBV7-2 with TRBJ1-5; maybe TRBD1 (6 bases). Trimming took off 2 bases at V and 3 bases at J, with 11 bases between the two ends. The CDR3 is 15 residues long. Per the germline V gene, CDR1 is SGHTA and CDR2 is FQGNSA. The CDR3 coding sequence is TGTGCCAGCAGCTTAAGAGGGGGAGACAATCAGCCCCAGCATTTT. It specifies CASSLRGGDNQPQHF.